The 26 T cell receptor beta chains below were found in one sample sequenced in a study of blood T cell repertoires in COVID-19. TCRdb's table, derived via immunoSEQ multiplex PCR, lists solely in-frame clones and lacks some. This sample has 280,000 or so clones, with 88% found just once. Source material: peripheral blood. The source is a woman in her 30s who had recovered from COVID-19.

This chain connects TRBV2 to TRBJ1-1, with D unclear. The germline V and J ends were trimmed by 5 bases and 6 bases, with 22 bases remaining between them. Per germline, CDR1 SNHLY and CDR2 FYNNEI. The CDR3 spans 16 residues. The CDR3 spells CASSKIPLEGSPEAFF. DNA for the CDR3: TGTGCCAGCAGTAAAATCCCCCTCGAGGGATCCCCTGAAGCTTTCTTT.

V gene TRBV19 combines with J gene TRBJ1-1; possible D gene TRBD1, 6 bases. The CDR3 is 14 residues long. Germline V gene data show CDR1 as LNHDA and CDR2 as SQIVND (reference sequence). The V and J ends lost 8 bases and 4 bases respectively, with 17 bases between them. CDR3 sequence: CASQPQGSRTEAFF. Written as DNA, the CDR3 is TGTGCCAGTCAGCCTCAGGGGTCCCGCACTGAAGCTTTCTTT.

Notes on this clone: Other DNA sequences within the sample encode an identical CDR3. The chain carries TRBV9 and TRBJ2-7; no reliable D call. CDR1 is SGDLS and CDR2 is YYNGEE in the germline V gene. Trimming left V 0 bases short and J 0 bases short, with 4 bases between. The CDR3 totals 13 residues. The chain's CDR3 is CASSVGSSYEQYF. The CDR3 DNA follows: TGTGCCAGCAGCGTAGGCAGCTCCTACGAGCAGTACTTC.

The gene calls are TRBV2 and TRBJ1-5, with unresolved D. The V end was cut by 1 base, the J end by 8 bases, with 6 bases between. The CDR3 length is 12 residues. Germline V lookup: CDR1 SNHLY, CDR2 FYNNEI. The CDR3 sequence is CASSEGPKPQHF. CDR3 coding DNA: TGTGCCAGCAGTGAAGGGCCAAAGCCCCAGCATTTT.

This clone was picked up one time. The chain joins TRBV3-1 (or the pseudogene TRBV3-2) to TRBJ2-3; maybe TRBD2 (6 bases). Germline CDR1 reads LGHDT; CDR2 reads YNNKEL (reference sequence). Trimming removed 1 base from V and 4 bases from J, with 18 bases in between. This CDR3 spans 17 amino acids. The CDR3 is CASSQGARDSPSDTQYF. The CDR3 coding sequence is TGTGCCAGCAGCCAAGGCGCCCGGGACTCCCCTTCAGATACGCAGTATTTT.

DNA of the CDR3: TGCGCCAGCAGCTTAGGGGATGGTAGTCAGCCCCAGCATTTT. This translates into CASSLGDGSQPQHF. The rearrangement joins TRBV5-1 to TRBJ1-5, with D possibly TRBD1 on 5 matching bases. V lost 2 bases and J 6 bases, leaving 12 bases between the germline ends. The length of the CDR3 is 14 residues. Germline CDR1 SGHRS, CDR2 YFSETQ.

The chain couples TRBV4-2 to TRBJ2-1; D may be TRBD2 (6 bases). V was shortened by 1 base and J by 0 bases, with 13 bases between the two germline ends. The germline CDR1 and CDR2 sequences are LGHNA and YNFKEQ. The CDR3 extends over 17 amino acids. The CDR3 nucleotides read TGTGCCAGCAGCCAAGCTCTCGCGGGGAGCTCCTACAATGAGCAGTTCTTC. Protein: CASSQALAGSSYNEQFF.

This clone was recorded once. The rearrangement uses TRBV6-6 and TRBJ2-1; no reliable D call. This CDR3 has 14 amino acids. The ends were cut back, 3 bases at V and 5 bases at J, with 11 bases in the middle. CDR1 MNHNY and CDR2 SVGAGI come from the germline V gene (reference sequence). The CDR3 spells CASSYSSADNEQFF. The CDR3 nucleotides read TGTGCCAGCAGTTATTCCAGCGCTGACAATGAGCAGTTCTTC.

This clone was counted once. The rearrangement uses TRBV4-1 and TRBJ2-1, with 11 bases identical to TRBD2. The CDR3 covers 14 residues. V was pared by 0 bases and J by 15 bases, with 7 bases of the junction left unmatched. CDR1 is MGHRA, CDR2 YSYEKL, per germline. The CDR3 region has the DNA TGCGCCAGCAGCCAAGAATTAGCGGGGGGGTATGCGTTCTTC. Amino acids: CASSQELAGGYAFF.

Worth noting for this clone: Other DNA sequences in the sample encode the same CDR3. CDR3 DNA sequence: TGTGCCAGCAGCTACAGGGGATCTGGAAACACCATATATTTT. It translates to CASSYRGSGNTIYF. The rearrangement links TRBV7-8 to TRBJ1-3, with 7 bases fitting TRBD1. CDR3 length: 14 residues. J gave up 1 base and V 4 bases, and 1 base lay outside the gene matches. Per the germline V gene, CDR1 is SGHVS and CDR2 is FQNEAQ.

This chain connects TRBV28 to TRBJ1-5, with D tentatively TRBD1 (5 bases). The CDR3 spans 13 residues. V dropped 7 bases and J dropped 5 bases, with 12 bases sitting between them. Germline CDR1 and CDR2: MDHEN and SYDVKM. CDR3 coding DNA: TGTGCCAGCACTCGGCAGGGTGATCAGCCCCAGCATTTT. This sequence encodes CASTRQGDQPQHF. Looking up the rest from reference TRBV28 and TRBJ1-5 gives the full variable domain: DVKVTQSSRYLVKRTGEKVFLECVQDMDHENMFWYRQDPGLGLRLIYFSYDVKMKEKGDIPEGYSVSREKKERFSLILESASTNQTSMYLCASTRQGDQPQHFGDGTRLSIL.

The rearrangement uses TRBV27 and TRBJ1-1; D is perhaps TRBD1 (5 bases). The CDR3 is made up of 14 amino acids. Germline CDR1 reads MNHEY; CDR2 reads SMNVEV (reference sequence). Trimming cost V 6 bases and J 4 bases, with 15 bases left between them. CDR3 nucleotide sequence: TGTGCCAGCAGACCCTTGGGGGGGGTCACTGAAGCTTTCTTT. It yields the protein CASRPLGGVTEAFF.

The CDR3 region has the DNA TGTGCCAGCAGTTATTTTCTCGAGGTTGCGGATACCTACGAGCAGTACTTC. Translated, it gives CASSYFLEVADTYEQYF. The V and J genes are TRBV6-2 or TRBV6-3 and TRBJ2-7; D remains unclear. Germline assignment: CDR1 MNHEY and CDR2 SVGEGT. The CDR3 loop spans 17 amino acids. Trimming removed 3 bases from V and 2 bases from J, with 20 bases in between.

The chain combines TRBV20-1 with TRBJ2-5, with D possibly matching TRBD2 (6 bases). V gave up 3 bases and J gave up 4 bases, with 15 bases separating them. CDR3 size: 14 residues. Germline CDR1 is DFQATT and CDR2 is SNEGSKA (reference sequence). CDR3 region: CSASQGGPGETQYF. DNA for the CDR3: TGCAGTGCTAGTCAGGGAGGTCCGGGAGAGACCCAGTACTTC.

This chain joins TRBV28 and TRBJ2-4, with D perhaps matching TRBD2 (6 bases). Between the trimmed V and J ends, which lost 10 bases and 3 bases, there was a span of 13 bases. Germline lookup yields CDR1 MDHEN and CDR2 SYDVKM. The CDR3 runs to 13 residues. CDR3 in DNA: TGTGCCACCTCGCGGGGCTTCAAAAACATTCAGTACTTC. Its protein is CATSRGFKNIQYF.

This clone was seen once. The chain carries TRBV28 and TRBJ2-7; 11 nucleotides align to TRBD1. Germline V gene data show CDR1 as MDHEN and CDR2 as SYDVKM. This CDR3 region has 15 residues. After removal of 2 bases from V and 7 bases from J, the junction contained 7 bases not matched to a gene. The CDR3: CASSLTGTGGREQYF. The CDR3 DNA follows: TGTGCCAGCAGTTTAACGGGGACAGGGGGTAGAGAGCAGTACTTC.

This rearrangement joins TRBV5-1 to TRBJ2-3; the match to TRBD1 covers 7 bases. Unmatched junction bases numbered 5, after V lost 2 bases and J lost 2 bases. Germline assignment: CDR1 SGHRS and CDR2 YFSETQ. This CDR3 spans 15 amino acids. The DNA for the CDR3 is TGCGCCAGCAGCTTCCGACAGGGTGACACAGATACGCAGTATTTT. Translating gives CASSFRQGDTDTQYF.

This chain connects TRBV9 to TRBJ1-5, with 7 bases matching TRBD1. Germline CDR1 is SGDLS and CDR2 is YYNGEE. The CDR3 runs to 14 residues. With V trimmed by 4 bases and J by 3 bases, 4 bases remained unmatched. Here the CDR3 DNA reads TGTGCCAGCAGCAGGGGGCAGGCCAATCAGCCCCAGCATTTT. Amino acids: CASSRGQANQPQHF.

The V gene is TRBV25-1, the J gene TRBJ2-1; TRBD1 matches at 9 bases. Germline V gives CDR1 MGHDK, CDR2 SYGVNS. V lost 4 bases to trimming and J lost 2 bases; unmatched junction nucleotides: 6. CDR3 length: 16 residues. Written as DNA, the CDR3 is TGTGCCAGCAGTGTGGACAGGGGTTTTGCCTACAATGAGCAGTTCTTC. This translates into CASSVDRGFAYNEQFF.

The chain combines TRBV2 with TRBJ2-1; 7 bases align to TRBD1. The CDR3 consists of 15 residues. V shed 1 base, J shed 3 bases, and the junction held 3 bases outside the gene matches. Per germline, CDR1 SNHLY and CDR2 FYNNEI. CDR3 residues: CASSEVDRDYNEQFF. CDR3 in DNA: TGTGCCAGCAGTGAAGTTGACAGGGACTACAATGAGCAGTTCTTC.

Only one count was recorded for this clone. The J gene is TRBJ2-4, the V gene TRBV6-1; D might be TRBD2 (6 bases). Between the trimmed V and J ends, which lost 3 bases and 3 bases, there was a span of 9 bases. The CDR3 totals 14 residues. From germline, CDR1 is MNHNS and CDR2 SASEGT. CDR3: CASSDRGGKNIQYF. The DNA for the CDR3 is TGTGCCAGCAGTGACCGGGGAGGCAAAAACATTCAGTACTTC.

The V and J genes are TRBV18 and TRBJ2-1; 14 bases line up with TRBD2. Germline values: CDR1 KGHSH, CDR2 LQKENI. CDR3 length: 15 amino acids. Trimming at V came to 6 bases and at J to 5 bases, leaving 3 bases not matched to a gene. The CDR3 protein is CASSRGLAGDNEQFF. In DNA form, the CDR3 reads TGTGCCAGCTCCCGGGGACTAGCGGGGGACAATGAGCAGTTCTTC.

The chain has TRBV28 and TRBJ2-1, with 7 bases that match TRBD1. In germline, CDR1 is MDHEN, CDR2 SYDVKM. This CDR3 is 16 amino acids long. With V trimmed by 5 bases and J by 6 bases, 13 bases remained unmatched. The CDR3 nucleotides are TGTGCCAGCAGTAGACAGGGATCTCGACCCCCCAATGAGCAGTTCTTC. This gives the protein CASSRQGSRPPNEQFF.

The CDR3 spells CASSSLLLYNEQFF. The CDR3, as DNA: TGTGCCAGTAGCTCCCTCCTCCTCTACAATGAGCAGTTCTTC. The chain joins TRBV19 to TRBJ2-1, with D hard to call. Germline CDR1 LNHDA, CDR2 SQIVND (reference sequence). The V gene lost 6 bases and the J gene lost 3 bases, with 12 bases spanning the gap. CDR3 length: 14 residues.

This chain uses TRBV11-3 with TRBJ2-7; 10 bases are a match to TRBD1. The CDR3 extends over 15 amino acids. Germline V CDR1 and CDR2: SGHNT, YENEEA. After removal of 2 bases from V and 4 bases from J, the junction contained 5 bases not matched to a gene. The CDR3 loop is CASSLRGQGPYEQYF. CDR3 DNA: TGTGCCAGCAGCTTAAGGGGACAGGGGCCTTACGAGCAGTACTTC.

The chain links TRBV29-1 to TRBJ1-2, with D possibly being TRBD1 (5 bases). From germline, CDR1 is SQVTM and CDR2 ANQGSEA. The CDR3 is 14 residues long. Trimming removed 0 bases from V and 0 bases from J, with 8 bases in between. CDR3 sequence reads: CSVEDGGANYGYTF. For the CDR3, the DNA is TGCAGCGTTGAAGATGGGGGGGCTAACTATGGCTACACCTTC. The full variable domain, with the rest looked up from reference TRBV29-1 and TRBJ1-2, is SAVISQKPSRDICQRGTSLTIQCQVDSQVTMMFWYRQQPGQSLTLIATANQGSEATYESGFVIDKFPISRPNLTFSTLTVSNMSPEDSSIYLCSVEDGGANYGYTFGSGTRLTVV.